Presented here are 18 T cell receptor beta chains from one specimen sequenced in a study of monozygotic twins with inflammatory bowel disease. TCRdb reprocessed the 5' RACE reads; each CDR3 protein has one entry and no DNA is given. This sample's table reports a few hundred thousand distinct CDR3 sequences. What was sequenced was blood. The source is a human donor with ulcerative colitis or Crohn's disease, or a healthy co-twin of an affected twin (not recorded which).

The V gene is TRBV28, the J gene TRBJ2-2; without DNA, the TCRdb call of TRBD1 cannot be checked. Germline CDR1 and CDR2: MDHEN and SYDVKM. This CDR3 comprises 15 residues. The CDR3 loop is CASSFWPQGAGELFF. Together with reference TRBV28 and TRBJ2-2, the CDR3 gives the full variable domain: DVKVTQSSRYLVKRTGEKVFLECVQDMDHENMFWYRQDPGLGLRLIYFSYDVKMKEKGDIPEGYSVSREKKERFSLILESASTNQTSMYLCASSFWPQGAGELFFGEGSRLTVL.

The rearrangement uses TRBV5-1 and TRBJ2-5; TCRdb calls TRBD1, which cannot be checked without DNA. Germline V gene sequence: CDR1 SGHRS, CDR2 YFSETQ. The CDR3 extends over 18 amino acids. This CDR3 is CASSSGGRQRPFQETQYF.

This chain joins TRBV5-5 and TRBJ1-1. The CDR3 runs to 14 residues. Germline assignment: CDR1 SGHKS and CDR2 YYEKEE (reference sequence). Here the CDR3 reads CASSLAIREAEAFF. Looking up the rest from reference TRBV5-5 and TRBJ1-1 gives the full variable domain: DAGVTQSPTHLIKTRGQQVTLRCSPISGHKSVSWYQQVLGQGPQFIFQYYEKEERGRGNFPDRFSARQFPNYSSELNVNALLLGDSALYLCASSLAIREAEAFFGQGTRLTVV.

J is TRBJ2-3 and V is TRBV9. The CDR3 runs 14 residues. Germline V gene sequence: CDR1 SGDLS, CDR2 YYNGEE. CDR3 loop: CASSFTTNTDTQYF. Using reference TRBV9 and TRBJ2-3 for the parts outside the CDR3, the full variable domain is DSGVTQTPKHLITATGQRVTLRCSPRSGDLSVYWYQQSLDQGLQFLIQYYNGEERAKGNILERFSAQQFPDLHSELNLSSLELGDSALYFCASSFTTNTDTQYFGPGTRLTVL.

The chain recombines TRBV4-1 with TRBJ1-3; checking the TCRdb D call of TRBD1 is not possible without DNA. Germline V CDR1 and CDR2: MGHRA, YSYEKL. This CDR3 has 17 residues. The CDR3 sequence is CASSQDLSTRVGNTIYF.

V usage is TRBV5-6 and J usage is TRBJ2-7. The CDR3 is 14 amino acids. Germline V gene sequence: CDR1 SGHDT, CDR2 YYEEEE. The CDR3 protein is CASSSGVTTYEQYF.

V is TRBV20-1 and J is TRBJ2-3; TCRdb's assignment of TRBD1 cannot be checked, as there is no DNA. The CDR3 spans 16 residues. Germline V gene lookup returns CDR1 DFQATT and CDR2 SNEGSKA (reference sequence). This CDR3 reads CSAGPTWTGFGDTQYF.

The genes are TRBV7-9 and TRBJ1-2; TCRdb proposes TRBD1, but this gene call is untestable without DNA. Germline V gene sequence: CDR1 SEHNR, CDR2 FQNEAQ (reference sequence). CDR3 length equals 16 residues. CDR3 sequence reads: CASSTSGTANNYGYTF.

The chain carries TRBV3-1 and TRBJ1-5; TCRdb lists TRBD1, though no DNA is available to test this call. CDR3 length equals 15 residues. The germline CDR1 and CDR2 sequences are LGHDT and YNNKEL (reference sequence). This CDR3 reads CASSQGVQGSQPQHF.

The chain links TRBV12-3 or TRBV12-4 to TRBJ2-3; TCRdb selects TRBD2, and the lack of DNA leaves this call unchecked. The CDR3 has 15 amino acids. Here the CDR3 reads CASRPLAGAGDTQYF.

The genes are TRBV20-1 and TRBJ2-7; the TCRdb call, TRBD1, lacks DNA for checking. Germline CDR1 is DFQATT and CDR2 is SNEGSKA (reference sequence). The CDR3 contains 13 residues. CDR3 residues: CSARRTGQYEQYF.

The chain links TRBV7-2 to TRBJ2-2; TCRdb calls TRBD1, which cannot be checked without DNA. This CDR3 has 17 residues. CDR1 is SGHTA, CDR2 FQGNSA, per germline. The CDR3 region is CASNSRDRGVWAGELFF.

The chain joins TRBV20-1 to TRBJ2-5; TCRdb's D call, TRBD1, is unchecked because there is no DNA. CDR3 length: 16 amino acids. Germline lookup yields CDR1 DFQATT and CDR2 SNEGSKA (reference sequence). The CDR3 here is CSATPSSTLLTETQYF.

The chain uses TRBV10-3 and TRBJ2-3; TCRdb reports TRBD1, a call that lacks DNA to check it against. Germline V lookup: CDR1 ENHRY, CDR2 SYGVKD. CDR3 length: 13 amino acids. The CDR3 loop is CATAGVGTDTQYF.

This chain uses TRBV4-1 with TRBJ2-1. Germline CDR1 is MGHRA and CDR2 is YSYEKL. CDR3 size: 16 residues. Here the CDR3 reads CASSQEAGGSYNEQFF.

CDR3: CASSGTAHQPQHF. This chain links TRBV18 with TRBJ1-5; there is no DNA to check the TCRdb D call of TRBD1. The CDR3 is 13 residues long. Germline CDR1 and CDR2: KGHSH and LQKENI. The entire variable domain, with the rest obtained from reference TRBV18 and TRBJ1-5, is as follows: NAGVMQNPRHLVRRRGQEARLRCSPMKGHSHVYWYRQLPEEGLKFMVYLQKENIIDESGMPKERFSAEFPKEGPSILRIQQVVRGDSAAYFCASSGTAHQPQHFGDGTRLSIL.

The chain is built from TRBV6-2 or TRBV6-3 and TRBJ2-7; TCRdb's assignment of TRBD2 cannot be checked, as there is no DNA. CDR1 and CDR2 (germline): MNHEY, SVGEGT. The CDR3 contains 16 residues. The CDR3 spells CASSSGLAGGSYEQYF.

V gene TRBV18 combines with J gene TRBJ2-7. CDR1 KGHSH and CDR2 LQKENI come from the germline V gene. CDR3 length: 16 residues. This CDR3 reads CASSPLMSGVSYEQYF.